What follows are 19 T cell receptor beta chains derived from one specimen sequenced in a study of T cells in localized non-small cell lung cancer. Generated by immunoSEQ multiplex PCR, the TCRdb table keeps only in-frame clones and is missing some. The table has some 51,000 clones, 86% seen once. The sample in question was peripheral blood, obtained before any cancer treatment. Receptors were obtained from a woman between 35 and 75 years old with stage I lung adenocarcinoma.

V is TRBV19 and J is TRBJ1-1; TRBD1 might be the D (6 bases). CDR3 length equals 13 residues. Deletions cut 6 bases from V and 0 bases from J, with 8 bases between. Germline CDR1 reads LNHDA; CDR2 reads SQIVND (reference sequence). The CDR3 nucleotides are TGTGCCAGTAGCAGGGGCATGAACACTGAAGCTTTCTTT. Its translation: CASSRGMNTEAFF.

This clone was counted a single time. V gene TRBV10-3 combines with J gene TRBJ2-1, with TRBD2 as a possible D gene (5 bases). The CDR3 contains 15 residues. Per the germline V gene, CDR1 is ENHRY and CDR2 is SYGVKD. With 0 bases removed from V and 0 bases from J, the gap between germline ends came to 6 bases. The CDR3 spells CAISESGSSYNEQFF. In DNA form, the CDR3 reads TGTGCCATCAGTGAGTCAGGGAGCTCCTACAATGAGCAGTTCTTC.

The chain recombines TRBV15 with TRBJ2-5, with TRBD1 matching 9 bases. The CDR3 covers 13 residues. CDR1 and CDR2 (germline): LNHNV, YYDKDF (reference sequence). Unmatched junction bases numbered 7, after V lost 11 bases and J lost 3 bases. The CDR3, as DNA: TGTGCCGCAGAGACAGGGGGAGAAGAGACCCAGTACTTC. Protein: CAAETGGEETQYF.

V gene TRBV9 combines with J gene TRBJ1-3, with no clear D. Trimming shortened V by 0 bases and J by 3 bases, and 4 bases separated the two germline ends. Germline V gene lookup returns CDR1 SGDLS and CDR2 YYNGEE. The CDR3 is 13 residues long. The CDR3 protein is CASSVEGGNTIYF. CDR3 coding DNA: TGTGCCAGCAGCGTAGAGGGTGGAAACACCATATATTTT.

This clone turned up a few times. This chain connects TRBV30 to TRBJ2-6, with a weak D call TRBD1 (6 bases). Trimming cost V 5 bases and J 4 bases, with 15 bases left between them. CDR3 length: 15 residues. The germline CDR1 and CDR2 sequences are GTSNPN and SVGIG (reference sequence). Here the CDR3 DNA reads TGTGCCTGGTCTAAACACAGGGCCGGGGCCAACGTCCTGACTTTC. Its translation: CAWSKHRAGANVLTF.

This rearrangement joins TRBV6-5 to TRBJ1-5, with 7 positions matching TRBD1. J lost 2 bases, V lost 8 bases, and 12 bases had no gene match. Germline CDR1 is MNHEY and CDR2 is SVGAGI. The length of the CDR3 is 16 residues. This chain's CDR3 is CASGSGVTGGNQPQHF. For the CDR3, the DNA is TGTGCCAGCGGTTCAGGGGTTACAGGGGGCAATCAGCCCCAGCATTTT.

The chain combines TRBV30 with TRBJ1-2; 10 bases fit TRBD1. The CDR3 extends over 11 amino acids. Losses at the gene ends were 5 bases for V and 7 bases for J; bases not matched to a gene: 1. Germline lookup yields CDR1 GTSNPN and CDR2 SVGIG (reference sequence). CDR3 sequence reads: CAWGTGVGYTF. The CDR3 DNA reads TGTGCCTGGGGGACAGGGGTTGGCTACACCTTC.

The chain joins TRBV18 to TRBJ1-2, with TRBD1 matching 7 bases. Germline-derived CDR1 and CDR2 are KGHSH and LQKENI. V trimming: 4 bases; J trimming: 0 bases; junction bases outside the gene matches: 5. This CDR3 comprises 15 residues. The CDR3 sequence is CASSLQGNSNYGYTF. The CDR3 DNA follows: TGTGCCAGCTCACTACAGGGGAACTCTAACTATGGCTACACCTTC.

The chain joins TRBV5-1 to TRBJ2-3; D is unresolved. The germline V and J ends were trimmed by 0 bases and 2 bases, with 10 bases remaining between them. The CDR3 runs to 15 residues. In germline, CDR1 is SGHRS, CDR2 YFSETQ. The CDR3 coding sequence is TGCGCCAGCAGCTTGGTCGGCTCCTTCACAGATACGCAGTATTTT. It encodes CASSLVGSFTDTQYF. The full variable domain, its missing parts supplied by reference TRBV5-1 and TRBJ2-3, is KAGVTQTPRYLIKTRGQQVTLSCSPISGHRSVSWYQQTPGQGLQFLFEYFSETQRNKGNFPGRFSGRQFSNSRSEMNVSTLELGDSALYLCASSLVGSFTDTQYFGPGTRLTVL.

This clone was observed a handful of times. V gene TRBV27 combines with J gene TRBJ1-3; D is possibly TRBD1 (5 bases). This CDR3 has 14 residues. With 9 bases removed from V and 0 bases from J, the gap between germline ends came to 12 bases. From germline, CDR1 is MNHEY and CDR2 SMNVEV (reference sequence). The CDR3 is CASWARGSGNTIYF. The CDR3, as DNA: TGTGCCAGTTGGGCAAGGGGCTCTGGAAACACCATATATTTT.

The gene calls are TRBV5-4 and TRBJ1-6, with D unclear. The V end was cut by 3 bases, the J end by 9 bases, with 19 bases between. CDR3 length: 16 amino acids. The germline V gene encodes CDR1 SGHNT and CDR2 YYREEE (reference sequence). In nucleotides, the CDR3 is TGTGCCAGCAGCTCCCGAGAGACCGGAGGGATTTCACCCCTCCACTTT. The encoded protein is CASSSRETGGISPLHF.

The chain couples TRBV25-1 to TRBJ1-1; unclear D gene. Germline loops: CDR1 MGHDK, CDR2 SYGVNS. The CDR3 has 10 residues. Trimming cost V 9 bases and J 2 bases, with 4 bases left between them. The CDR3 nucleotides read TGTGCCAGACGAAACACTGAAGCTTTCTTT. Amino acid sequence: CARRNTEAFF.

The chain has TRBV30 and TRBJ1-6; tentatively, D is TRBD1 (5 bases). V was pared by 4 bases and J by 9 bases, with 13 bases between. Germline CDR1 GTSNPN, CDR2 SVGIG (reference sequence). The CDR3 runs to 13 residues. Written as DNA, the CDR3 is TGTGCCTGGACCGGGACTGGTGGTTCACCCCTCCACTTT. Translating it yields CAWTGTGGSPLHF.

The chain combines TRBV10-3 with TRBJ1-1, with TRBD1 matching over 7 bases. The CDR3 is made up of 16 amino acids. Per the germline V gene, CDR1 is ENHRY and CDR2 is SYGVKD. The V and J ends lost 7 bases and 1 base, in that order; junction bases with no gene match: 12. CDR3 in DNA: TGTGCCATCACTCCCACAGGGGTTTCAAAGAACACTGAAGCTTTCTTT. Translated, it gives CAITPTGVSKNTEAFF.

This clone was detected only a few times. The chain couples TRBV2 to TRBJ1-2, with no clear D. Germline V gene lookup returns CDR1 SNHLY and CDR2 FYNNEI. This CDR3 spans 14 amino acids. The V end lost 5 bases, the J end lost 7 bases, and 17 bases lay between the germline ends. The CDR3 here is CASSPTGREGGYTF. As DNA, the CDR3 is TGTGCCAGCAGTCCTACCGGGAGGGAGGGTGGCTACACCTTC.

In its sample, this clone was seen once. The chain employs TRBV9 and TRBJ1-1, with D perhaps matching TRBD1 (6 bases). From germline, CDR1 is SGDLS and CDR2 YYNGEE. There are 13 residues in the CDR3. V lost 3 bases to trimming and J lost 9 bases, with 15 bases between them. The CDR3 spells CASSELGGTKAFF. The DNA of the CDR3 is TGTGCCAGCAGCGAACTAGGGGGGACAAAAGCTTTCTTT.

The DNA of the CDR3 is TGCGCCAGCAGCCATCGGGGACGGTTCTCTGGGGCCAACGTCCTGACTTTC. Encoded protein: CASSHRGRFSGANVLTF. The rearrangement links TRBV4-1 to TRBJ2-6, with D possibly called TRBD1 or TRBD2 (5 bases each). The CDR3 length is 17 residues. CDR1 MGHRA and CDR2 YSYEKL come from the germline V gene. Between the trimmed V and J ends, which lost 3 bases and 0 bases, there was a span of 12 bases.

The gene calls are TRBV30 and TRBJ1-5, with D tentatively TRBD1 (5 bases). The CDR3 totals 14 residues. V was pared by 2 bases and J by 4 bases, with 12 bases between. Germline CDR1 reads GTSNPN; CDR2 reads SVGIG (reference sequence). In DNA form, the CDR3 reads TGTGCCTGGAGTACCTCCAGGGCGAATCAGCCCCAGCATTTT. Encoded protein: CAWSTSRANQPQHF.

The V and J genes are TRBV11-2 and TRBJ2-3; D perhaps matches TRBD2 (7 bases). Germline values: CDR1 SGHAT, CDR2 FQNNGV. This CDR3 is built from 17 residues. The ends were cut back, 0 bases at V and 4 bases at J, with 17 bases in the middle. The CDR3 sequence: CASSLDQEGGRSDTQYF. CDR3 sequence (DNA): TGTGCCAGCAGCTTAGATCAGGAGGGGGGGCGATCAGATACGCAGTATTTT.